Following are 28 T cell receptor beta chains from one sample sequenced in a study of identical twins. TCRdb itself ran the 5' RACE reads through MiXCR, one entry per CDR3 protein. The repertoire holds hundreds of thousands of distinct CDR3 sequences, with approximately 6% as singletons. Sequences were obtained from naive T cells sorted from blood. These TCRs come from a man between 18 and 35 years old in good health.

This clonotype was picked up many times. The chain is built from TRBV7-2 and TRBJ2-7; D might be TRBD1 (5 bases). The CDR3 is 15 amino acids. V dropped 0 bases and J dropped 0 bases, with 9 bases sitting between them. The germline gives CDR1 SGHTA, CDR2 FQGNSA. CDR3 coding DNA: TGTGCCAGCAGCTTAGCGGGGCACATCTCCTACGAGCAGTACTTC. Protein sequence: CASSLAGHISYEQYF.

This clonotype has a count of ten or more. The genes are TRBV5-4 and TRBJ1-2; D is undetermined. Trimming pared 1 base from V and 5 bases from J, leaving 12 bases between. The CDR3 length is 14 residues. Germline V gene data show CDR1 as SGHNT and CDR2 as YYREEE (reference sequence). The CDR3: CASSLKQQEYGYTF. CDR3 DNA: TGTGCCAGCAGCTTGAAGCAGCAAGAGTATGGCTACACCTTC.

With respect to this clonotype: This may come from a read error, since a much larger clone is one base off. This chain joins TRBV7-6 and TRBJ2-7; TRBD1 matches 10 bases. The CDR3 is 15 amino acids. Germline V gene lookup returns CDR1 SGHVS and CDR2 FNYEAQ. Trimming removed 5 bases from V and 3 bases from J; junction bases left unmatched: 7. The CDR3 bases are TGTGCCAGCAGCCACGGGACAGGGGACTTCTACGAGCAGTACGTC. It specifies CASSHGTGDFYEQYV.

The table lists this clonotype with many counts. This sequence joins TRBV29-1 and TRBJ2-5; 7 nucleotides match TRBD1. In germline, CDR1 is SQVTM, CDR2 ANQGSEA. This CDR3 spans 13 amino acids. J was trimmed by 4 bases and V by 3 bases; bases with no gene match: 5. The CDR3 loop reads CSVELAGGETQYF. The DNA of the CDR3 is TGCAGCGTTGAGTTGGCAGGGGGAGAGACCCAGTACTTC. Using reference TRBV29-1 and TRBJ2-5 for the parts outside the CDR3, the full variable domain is SAVISQKPSRDICQRGTSLTIQCQVDSQVTMMFWYRQQPGQSLTLIATANQGSEATYESGFVIDKFPISRPNLTFSTLTVSNMSPEDSSIYLCSVELAGGETQYFGPGTRLLVL.

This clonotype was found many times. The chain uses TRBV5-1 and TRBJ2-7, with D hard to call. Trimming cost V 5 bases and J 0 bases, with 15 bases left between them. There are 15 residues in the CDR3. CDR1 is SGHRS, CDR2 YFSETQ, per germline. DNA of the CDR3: TGCGCCAGCAGTTGGGCGCTCTCAAGCTCCTACGAGCAGTACTTC. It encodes CASSWALSSSYEQYF.

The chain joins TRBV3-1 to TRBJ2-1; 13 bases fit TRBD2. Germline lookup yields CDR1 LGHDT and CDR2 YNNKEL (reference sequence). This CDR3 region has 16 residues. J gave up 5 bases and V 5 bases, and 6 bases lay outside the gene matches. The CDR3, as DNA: TGTGCCAGCAGCGAGGGGACTAGCGGGACCAACAATGAGCAGTTCTTC. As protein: CASSEGTSGTNNEQFF.

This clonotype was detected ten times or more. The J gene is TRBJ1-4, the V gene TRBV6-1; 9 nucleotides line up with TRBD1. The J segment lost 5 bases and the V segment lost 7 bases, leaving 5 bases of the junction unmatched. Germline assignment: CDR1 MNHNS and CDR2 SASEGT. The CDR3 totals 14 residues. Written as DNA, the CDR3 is TGTGCCAGCAAGACAGGGGGACTCAATGAAAAACTGTTTTTT. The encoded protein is CASKTGGLNEKLFF.

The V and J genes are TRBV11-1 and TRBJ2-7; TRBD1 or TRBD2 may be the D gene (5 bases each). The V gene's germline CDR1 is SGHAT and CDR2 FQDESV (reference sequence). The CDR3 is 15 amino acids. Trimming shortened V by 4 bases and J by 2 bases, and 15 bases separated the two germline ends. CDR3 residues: CASSSTGTSPYEQYF. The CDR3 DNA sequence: TGTGCCAGCAGCTCAACCGGGACCAGCCCCTACGAGCAGTACTTC.

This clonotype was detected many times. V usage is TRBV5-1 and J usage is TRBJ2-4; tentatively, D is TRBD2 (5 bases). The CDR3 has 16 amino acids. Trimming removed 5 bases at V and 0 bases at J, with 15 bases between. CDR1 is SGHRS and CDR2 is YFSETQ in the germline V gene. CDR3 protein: CASSSDGRVAKNIQYF. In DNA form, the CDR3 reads TGCGCCAGCAGTAGCGACGGACGGGTAGCCAAAAACATTCAGTACTTC.

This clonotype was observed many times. Here the CDR3 DNA reads TGCGCCAGCAGCTTGGCAGGGCCGCCCTACGAGCAGTACGTC. It yields the protein CASSLAGPPYEQYV. This sequence joins TRBV5-1 and TRBJ2-7, with a possible D match to TRBD1 (5 bases). The CDR3 is 14 residues long. V lost 0 bases to trimming and J lost 2 bases, with 9 bases between them. The germline V gene encodes CDR1 SGHRS and CDR2 YFSETQ.

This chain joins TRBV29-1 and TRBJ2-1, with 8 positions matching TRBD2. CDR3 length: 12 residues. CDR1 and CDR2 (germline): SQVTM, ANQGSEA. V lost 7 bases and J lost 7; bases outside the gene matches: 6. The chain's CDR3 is CSGGLAGNEQFF. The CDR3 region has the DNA TGCAGCGGAGGGCTAGCGGGTAATGAGCAGTTCTTC.

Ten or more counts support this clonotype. As DNA, the CDR3 is TGTGCCATCAGTGTGGGTAGCGGGGTTCAAGAGACCCAGTACTTC. It specifies CAISVGSGVQETQYF. V gene TRBV10-3 combines with J gene TRBJ2-5; 8 bases fit TRBD2. Trimming at V came to 4 bases and at J to 2 bases, leaving 6 bases not matched to a gene. The CDR3 spans 15 residues. Germline V gene sequence: CDR1 ENHRY, CDR2 SYGVKD.

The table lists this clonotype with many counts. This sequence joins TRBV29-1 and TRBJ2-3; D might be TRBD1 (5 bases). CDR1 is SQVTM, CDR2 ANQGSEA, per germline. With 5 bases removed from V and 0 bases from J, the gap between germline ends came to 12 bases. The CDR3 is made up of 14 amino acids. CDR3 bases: TGCAGCGTTTTTGGGGCCACTAGCACAGATACGCAGTATTTT. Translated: CSVFGATSTDTQYF.

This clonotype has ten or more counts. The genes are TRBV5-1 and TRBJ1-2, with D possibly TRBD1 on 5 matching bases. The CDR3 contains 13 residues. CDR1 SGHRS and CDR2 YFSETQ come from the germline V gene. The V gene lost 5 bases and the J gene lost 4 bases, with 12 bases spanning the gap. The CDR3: CASRGTERYGYTF. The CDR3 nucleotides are TGCGCCAGCAGAGGGACCGAGCGCTATGGCTACACCTTC.

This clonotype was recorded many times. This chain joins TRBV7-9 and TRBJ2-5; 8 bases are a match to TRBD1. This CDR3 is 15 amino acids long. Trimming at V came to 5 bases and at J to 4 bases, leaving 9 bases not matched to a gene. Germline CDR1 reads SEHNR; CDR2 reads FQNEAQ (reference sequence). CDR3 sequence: CASSPLGQGGETQYF. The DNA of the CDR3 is TGTGCCAGCAGCCCGCTAGGACAGGGTGGAGAGACCCAGTACTTC.

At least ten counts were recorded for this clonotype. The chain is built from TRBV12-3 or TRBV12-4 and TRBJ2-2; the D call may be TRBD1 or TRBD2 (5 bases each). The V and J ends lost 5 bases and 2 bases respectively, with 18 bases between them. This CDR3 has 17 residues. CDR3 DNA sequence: TGTGCCAGCAGTCGACGGGACCCAATTCGTAACACCGGGGAGCTGTTTTTT. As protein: CASSRRDPIRNTGELFF.

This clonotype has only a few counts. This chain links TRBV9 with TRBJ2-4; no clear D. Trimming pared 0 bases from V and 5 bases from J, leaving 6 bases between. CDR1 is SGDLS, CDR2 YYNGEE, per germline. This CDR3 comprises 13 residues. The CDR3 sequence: CASSVDAENIQYF. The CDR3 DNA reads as TGTGCCAGCAGCGTAGATGCGGAAAACATTCAGTACTTC.

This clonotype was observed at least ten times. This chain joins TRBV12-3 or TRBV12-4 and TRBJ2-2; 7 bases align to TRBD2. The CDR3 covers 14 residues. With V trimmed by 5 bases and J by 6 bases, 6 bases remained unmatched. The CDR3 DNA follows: TGTGCCAGCAGTCTTAGCGGGCGAGCCGGGGAGCTGTTTTTT. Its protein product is CASSLSGRAGELFF.

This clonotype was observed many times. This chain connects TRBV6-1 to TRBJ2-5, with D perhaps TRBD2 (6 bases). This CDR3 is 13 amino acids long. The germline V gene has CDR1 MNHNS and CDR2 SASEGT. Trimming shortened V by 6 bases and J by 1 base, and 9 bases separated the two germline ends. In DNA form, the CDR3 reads TGTGCCAGCAGACGGGACTTCCAAGAGACCCAGTACTTC. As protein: CASRRDFQETQYF.

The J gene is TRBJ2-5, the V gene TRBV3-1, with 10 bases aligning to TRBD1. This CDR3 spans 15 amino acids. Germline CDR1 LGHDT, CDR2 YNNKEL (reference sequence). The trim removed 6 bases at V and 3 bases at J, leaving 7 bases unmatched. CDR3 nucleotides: TGTGCCAGCAGGGAGACAGGGGGCGCGGAAGAGACCCAGTACTTC. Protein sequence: CASRETGGAEETQYF.

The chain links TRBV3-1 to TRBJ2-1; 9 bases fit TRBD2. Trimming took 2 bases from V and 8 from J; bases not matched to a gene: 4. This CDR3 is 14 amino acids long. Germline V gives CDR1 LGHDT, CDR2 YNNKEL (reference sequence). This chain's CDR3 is CASSQPAGGYEQFF. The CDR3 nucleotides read TGTGCCAGCAGCCAACCAGCGGGAGGATATGAGCAGTTCTTC.

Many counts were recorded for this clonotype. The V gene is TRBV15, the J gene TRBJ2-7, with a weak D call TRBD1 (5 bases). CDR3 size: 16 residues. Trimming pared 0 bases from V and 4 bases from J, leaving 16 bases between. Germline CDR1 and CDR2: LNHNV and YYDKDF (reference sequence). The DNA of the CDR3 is TGTGCCACCAGCAGAGATCCCGGACAAACCTTGTACGAGCAGTACTTC. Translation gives CATSRDPGQTLYEQYF.

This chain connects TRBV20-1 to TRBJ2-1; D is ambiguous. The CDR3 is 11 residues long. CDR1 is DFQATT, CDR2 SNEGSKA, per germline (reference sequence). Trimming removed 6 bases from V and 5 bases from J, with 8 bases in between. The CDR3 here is CSAYKDNEQFF. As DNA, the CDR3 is TGCAGTGCCTATAAAGACAATGAGCAGTTCTTC.

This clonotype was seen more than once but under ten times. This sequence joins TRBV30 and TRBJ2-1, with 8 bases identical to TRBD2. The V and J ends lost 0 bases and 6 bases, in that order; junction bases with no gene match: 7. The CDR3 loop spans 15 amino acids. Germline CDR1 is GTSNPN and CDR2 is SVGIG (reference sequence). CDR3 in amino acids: CAWSVSSGSSNEQFF. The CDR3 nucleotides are TGTGCCTGGAGTGTATCCAGCGGGAGTAGCAATGAGCAGTTCTTC.

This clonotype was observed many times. Here the CDR3 reads CASSLGGIYEQYV. As DNA, the CDR3 is TGTGCCAGCAGTTTGGGGGGTATTTACGAGCAGTACGTC. The V call is TRBV12-3 or TRBV12-4, the J call TRBJ2-7; D perhaps matches TRBD2 (6 bases). V shed 3 bases and J shed 4 bases, with 10 bases lying between them. The CDR3 is made up of 13 amino acids.

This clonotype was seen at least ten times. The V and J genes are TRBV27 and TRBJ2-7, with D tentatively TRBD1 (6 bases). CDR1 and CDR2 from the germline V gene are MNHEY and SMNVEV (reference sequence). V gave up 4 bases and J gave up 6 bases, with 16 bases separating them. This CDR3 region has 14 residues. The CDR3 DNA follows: TGTGCCAGCAGTTACTACTCAGGGACATCCGAGCAGTACTTC. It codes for CASSYYSGTSEQYF.

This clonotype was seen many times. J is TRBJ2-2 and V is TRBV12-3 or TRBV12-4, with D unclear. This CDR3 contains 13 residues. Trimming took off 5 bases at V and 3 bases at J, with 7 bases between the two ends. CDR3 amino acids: CASSRPDTGELFF. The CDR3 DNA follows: TGTGCCAGCAGTCGACCCGACACCGGGGAGCTGTTTTTT.

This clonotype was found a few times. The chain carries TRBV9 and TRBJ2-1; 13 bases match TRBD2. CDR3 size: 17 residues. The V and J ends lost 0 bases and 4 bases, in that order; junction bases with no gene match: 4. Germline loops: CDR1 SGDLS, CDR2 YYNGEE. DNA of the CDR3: TGTGCCAGCAGCGTAGTGGGGACTAGCGGGATATACAATGAGCAGTTCTTC. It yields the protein CASSVVGTSGIYNEQFF.